The T cell receptor beta chain under discussion was sequenced for a study of cytotoxic CD8 clonotypes in ibrutinib-treated CLL. Turning to the study itself: Among responders, around 24 were partial and 2 complete; after median approximately 68 months, about 15 stayed remitted and roughly 12 progressed. Study-wide findings and caveats: Public clonotypes showed up rarely, and on treatment they shrank or held steady.

The V end lost 3 bases, the J end lost 5 bases, and 10 bases lay between the germline ends. This CDR3 region has 13 residues. Germline V lookup: CDR1 KGHSH, CDR2 LQKENI. Sequencing used immunoSEQ multiplex PCR; TCRdb keeps in-frame clones, though not all of them. Among 25,000 to 30,000 clones listed, 65% to 90% were seen once. Note on this clone: Antigen unknown.

The TCR comes from a human donor with chronic lymphocytic leukemia. The chain carries TRBV18 and TRBJ1-1, with D uncertain. The source material was PBMCs, sampled after 24 months of ibrutinib treatment. DNA for the CDR3: TGTGCCAGCTCACCTCAGGCCCGAACTGAAGCTTTCTTT. Encoded protein: CASSPQARTEAFF.